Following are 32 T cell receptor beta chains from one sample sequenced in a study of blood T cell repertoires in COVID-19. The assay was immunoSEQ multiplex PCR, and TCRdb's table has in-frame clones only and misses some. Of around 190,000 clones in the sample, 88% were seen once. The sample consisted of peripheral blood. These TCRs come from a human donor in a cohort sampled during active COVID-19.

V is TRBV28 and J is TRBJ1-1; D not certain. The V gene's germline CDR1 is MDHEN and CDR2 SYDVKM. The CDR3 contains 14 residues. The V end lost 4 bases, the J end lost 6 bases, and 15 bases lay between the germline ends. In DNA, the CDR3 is TGTGCCAGCAGTTCGTCCGGGTCTGTCGCTGAAGCTTTCTTT. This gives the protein CASSSSGSVAEAFF. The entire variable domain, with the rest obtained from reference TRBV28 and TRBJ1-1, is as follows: DVKVTQSSRYLVKRTGEKVFLECVQDMDHENMFWYRQDPGLGLRLIYFSYDVKMKEKGDIPEGYSVSREKKERFSLILESASTNQTSMYLCASSSSGSVAEAFFGQGTRLTVV.

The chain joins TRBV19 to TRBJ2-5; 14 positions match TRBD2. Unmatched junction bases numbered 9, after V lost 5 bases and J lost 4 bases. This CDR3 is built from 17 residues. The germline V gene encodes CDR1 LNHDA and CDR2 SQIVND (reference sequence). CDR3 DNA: TGTGCCAGTAGTGTCGGGACTAGCGGGGGTGTTGGAGAGACCCAGTACTTC. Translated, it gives CASSVGTSGGVGETQYF.

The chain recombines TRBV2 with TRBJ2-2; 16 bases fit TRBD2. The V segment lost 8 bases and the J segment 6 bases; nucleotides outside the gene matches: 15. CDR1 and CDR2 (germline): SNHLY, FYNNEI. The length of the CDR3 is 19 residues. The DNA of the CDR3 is TGTGCCAGCGTGGGACTAGCGGGGGGGCCTATAGGGTCGTCCGGGGAGCTGTTTTTT. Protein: CASVGLAGGPIGSSGELFF.

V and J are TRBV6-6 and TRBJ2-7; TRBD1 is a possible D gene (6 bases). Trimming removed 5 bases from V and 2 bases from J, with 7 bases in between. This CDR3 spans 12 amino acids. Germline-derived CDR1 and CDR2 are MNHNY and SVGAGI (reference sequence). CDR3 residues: CASSRTAYEQYF. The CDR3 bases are TGTGCCAGCAGTCGGACAGCCTACGAGCAGTACTTC.

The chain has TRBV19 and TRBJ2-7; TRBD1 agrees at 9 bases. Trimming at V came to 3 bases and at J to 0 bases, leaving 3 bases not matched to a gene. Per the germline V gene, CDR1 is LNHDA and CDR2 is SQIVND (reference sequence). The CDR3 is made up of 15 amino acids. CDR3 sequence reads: CASSIGTGSSYEQYF. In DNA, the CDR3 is TGTGCCAGTAGTATCGGGACAGGGAGCTCCTACGAGCAGTACTTC.

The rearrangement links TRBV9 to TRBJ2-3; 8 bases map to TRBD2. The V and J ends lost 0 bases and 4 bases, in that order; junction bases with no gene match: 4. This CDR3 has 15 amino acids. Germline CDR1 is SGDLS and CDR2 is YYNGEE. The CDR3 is CASSVAAGGSDTQYF. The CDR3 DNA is TGTGCCAGCAGCGTAGCGGCGGGGGGTTCAGATACGCAGTATTTT.

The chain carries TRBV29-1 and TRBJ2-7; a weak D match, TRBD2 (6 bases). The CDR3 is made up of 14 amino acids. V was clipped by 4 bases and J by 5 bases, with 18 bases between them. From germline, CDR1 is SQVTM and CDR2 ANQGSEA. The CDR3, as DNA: TGCAGCGTTGCTGGCGGGATAAGGGACCACGAGCAGTACTTC. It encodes CSVAGGIRDHEQYF.

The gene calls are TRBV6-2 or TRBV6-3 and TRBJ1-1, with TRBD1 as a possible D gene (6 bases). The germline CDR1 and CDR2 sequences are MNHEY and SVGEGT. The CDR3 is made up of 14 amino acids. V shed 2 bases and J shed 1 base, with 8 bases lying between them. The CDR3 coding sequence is TGTGCCAGCAGTTACAAGGGACAGAACACTGAAGCTTTCTTT. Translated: CASSYKGQNTEAFF.

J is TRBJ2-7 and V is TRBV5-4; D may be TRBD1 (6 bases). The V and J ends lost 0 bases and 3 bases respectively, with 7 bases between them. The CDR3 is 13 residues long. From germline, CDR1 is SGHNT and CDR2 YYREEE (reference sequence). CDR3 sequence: CASSLGGHYEQYF. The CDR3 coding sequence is TGTGCCAGCAGCTTGGGGGGACACTACGAGCAGTACTTC.

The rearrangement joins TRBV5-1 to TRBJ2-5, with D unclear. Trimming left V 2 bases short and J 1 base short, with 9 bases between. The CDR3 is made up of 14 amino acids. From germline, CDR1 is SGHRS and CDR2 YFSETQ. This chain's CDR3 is CASSFNIAQETQYF. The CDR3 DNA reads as TGCGCCAGCAGCTTTAACATCGCCCAAGAGACCCAGTACTTC. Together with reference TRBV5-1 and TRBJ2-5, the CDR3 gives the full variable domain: KAGVTQTPRYLIKTRGQQVTLSCSPISGHRSVSWYQQTPGQGLQFLFEYFSETQRNKGNFPGRFSGRQFSNSRSEMNVSTLELGDSALYLCASSFNIAQETQYFGPGTRLLVL.

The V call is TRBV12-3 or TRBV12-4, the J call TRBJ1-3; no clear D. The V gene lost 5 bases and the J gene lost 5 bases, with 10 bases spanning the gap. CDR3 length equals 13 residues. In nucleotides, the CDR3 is TGTGCCAGCAGTGTAGGTCAGAGAAACACCATATATTTT. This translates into CASSVGQRNTIYF.

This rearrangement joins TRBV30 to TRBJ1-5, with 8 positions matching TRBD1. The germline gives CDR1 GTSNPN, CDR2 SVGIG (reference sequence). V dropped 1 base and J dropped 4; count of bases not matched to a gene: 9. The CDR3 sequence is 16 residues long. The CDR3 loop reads CAWSAPDRVWNQPQHF. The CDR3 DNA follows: TGTGCCTGGAGTGCCCCGGACAGGGTATGGAATCAGCCCCAGCATTTT.

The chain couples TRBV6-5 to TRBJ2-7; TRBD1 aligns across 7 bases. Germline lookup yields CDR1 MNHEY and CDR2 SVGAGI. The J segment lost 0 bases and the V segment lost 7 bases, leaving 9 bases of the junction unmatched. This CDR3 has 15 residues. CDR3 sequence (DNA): TGTGCCAGCATTTGGACAGGCCTCAGCTCCTACGAGCAGTACTTC. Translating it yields CASIWTGLSSYEQYF.

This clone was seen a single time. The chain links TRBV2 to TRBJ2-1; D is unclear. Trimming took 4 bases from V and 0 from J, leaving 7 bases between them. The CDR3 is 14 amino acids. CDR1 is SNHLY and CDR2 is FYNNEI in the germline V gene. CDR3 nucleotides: TGTGCCAGCAGTGTGTTTAGCTCCTACAATGAGCAGTTCTTC. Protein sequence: CASSVFSSYNEQFF. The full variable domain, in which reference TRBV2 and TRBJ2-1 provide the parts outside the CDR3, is EPEVTQTPSHQVTQMGQEVILRCVPISNHLYFYWYRQILGQKVEFLVSFYNNEISEKSEIFDDQFSVERPDGSNFTLKIRSTKLEDSAMYFCASSVFSSYNEQFFGPGTRLTVL.

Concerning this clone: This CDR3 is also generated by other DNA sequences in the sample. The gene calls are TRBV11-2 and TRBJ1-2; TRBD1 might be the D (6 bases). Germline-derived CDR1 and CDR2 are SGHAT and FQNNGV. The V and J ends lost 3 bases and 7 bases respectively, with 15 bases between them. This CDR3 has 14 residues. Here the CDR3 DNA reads TGTGCCAGCAGCTTGGACGGGGGGGCGGGTGGCTACACCTTC. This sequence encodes CASSLDGGAGGYTF.

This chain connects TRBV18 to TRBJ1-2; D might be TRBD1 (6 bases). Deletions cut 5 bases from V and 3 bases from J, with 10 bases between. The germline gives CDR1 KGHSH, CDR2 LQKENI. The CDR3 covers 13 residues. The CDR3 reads CASSLQGYYGYTF. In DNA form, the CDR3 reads TGTGCCAGCTCATTACAGGGATACTATGGCTACACCTTC.

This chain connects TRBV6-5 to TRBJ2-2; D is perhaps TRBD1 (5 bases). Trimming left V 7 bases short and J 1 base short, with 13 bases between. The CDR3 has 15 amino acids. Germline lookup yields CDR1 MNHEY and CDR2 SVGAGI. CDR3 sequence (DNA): TGTGCCAGCACCCGACAGCCCAGGAACACCGGGGAGCTGTTTTTT. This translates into CASTRQPRNTGELFF.

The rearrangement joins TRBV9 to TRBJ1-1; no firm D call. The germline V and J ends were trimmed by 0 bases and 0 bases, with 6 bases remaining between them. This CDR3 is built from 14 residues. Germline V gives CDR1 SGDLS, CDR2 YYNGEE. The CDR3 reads CASSVEQLNTEAFF. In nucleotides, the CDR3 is TGTGCCAGCAGCGTAGAACAATTGAACACTGAAGCTTTCTTT.

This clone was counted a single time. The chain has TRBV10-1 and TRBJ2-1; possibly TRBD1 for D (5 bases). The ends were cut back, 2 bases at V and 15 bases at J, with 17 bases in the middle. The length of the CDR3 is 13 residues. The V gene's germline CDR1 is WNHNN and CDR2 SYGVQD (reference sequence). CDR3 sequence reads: CASSEGREWSRFF. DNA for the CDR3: TGCGCCAGCAGTGAGGGCAGGGAATGGTCGAGGTTCTTC.

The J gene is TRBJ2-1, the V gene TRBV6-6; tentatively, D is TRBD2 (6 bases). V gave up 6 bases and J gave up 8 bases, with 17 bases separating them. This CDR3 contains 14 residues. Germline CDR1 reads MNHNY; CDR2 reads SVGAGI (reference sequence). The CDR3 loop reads CASSYPLGSDEQFF. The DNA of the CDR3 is TGTGCCAGCAGCTACCCTCTCGGGAGCGATGAGCAGTTCTTC.

CDR3 residues: CASSLEGVGWDTEAFF. The CDR3 bases are TGTGCCAGCAGCTTGGAGGGAGTAGGTTGGGACACTGAAGCTTTCTTT. The genes are TRBV5-6 and TRBJ1-1; D uncertain. The CDR3 is 16 residues long. V was cut by 0 bases and J by 3 bases, with 15 bases left in between. CDR1 SGHDT and CDR2 YYEEEE come from the germline V gene.

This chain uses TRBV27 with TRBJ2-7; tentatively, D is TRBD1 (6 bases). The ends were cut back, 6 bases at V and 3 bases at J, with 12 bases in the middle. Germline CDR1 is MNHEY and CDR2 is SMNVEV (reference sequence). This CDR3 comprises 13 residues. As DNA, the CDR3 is TGTGCCAGCAGGCCAGGACAGCTCTACGAGCAGTACTTC. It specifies CASRPGQLYEQYF.

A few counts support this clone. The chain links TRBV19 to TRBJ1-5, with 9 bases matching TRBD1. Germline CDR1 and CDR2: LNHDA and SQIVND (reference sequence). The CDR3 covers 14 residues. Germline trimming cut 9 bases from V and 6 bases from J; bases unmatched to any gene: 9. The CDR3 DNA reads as TGTGCCAGCCGTACCGACAGGGGGGTTCAGCCCCAGCATTTT. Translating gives CASRTDRGVQPQHF.

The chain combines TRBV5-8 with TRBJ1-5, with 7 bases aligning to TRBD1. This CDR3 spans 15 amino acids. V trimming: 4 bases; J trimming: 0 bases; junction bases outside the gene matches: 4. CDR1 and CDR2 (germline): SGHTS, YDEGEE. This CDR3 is CASSPGQHSNQPQHF. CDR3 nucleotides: TGTGCCAGCAGCCCGGGACAGCATAGCAATCAGCCCCAGCATTTT.

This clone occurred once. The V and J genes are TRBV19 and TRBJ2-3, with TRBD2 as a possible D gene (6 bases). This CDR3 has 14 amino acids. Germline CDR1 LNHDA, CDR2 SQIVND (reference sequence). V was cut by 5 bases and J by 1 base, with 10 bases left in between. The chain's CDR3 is CASSRERGTDTQYF. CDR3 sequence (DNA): TGTGCCAGTAGTCGGGAGAGGGGCACAGATACGCAGTATTTT.

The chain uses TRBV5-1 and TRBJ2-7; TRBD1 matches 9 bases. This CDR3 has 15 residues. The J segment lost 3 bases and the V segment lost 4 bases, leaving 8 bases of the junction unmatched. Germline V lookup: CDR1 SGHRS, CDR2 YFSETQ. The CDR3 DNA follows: TGCGCCAGCAGCAACTCGGGACAGGGCGGCTACGAGCAGTACTTC. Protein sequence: CASSNSGQGGYEQYF.

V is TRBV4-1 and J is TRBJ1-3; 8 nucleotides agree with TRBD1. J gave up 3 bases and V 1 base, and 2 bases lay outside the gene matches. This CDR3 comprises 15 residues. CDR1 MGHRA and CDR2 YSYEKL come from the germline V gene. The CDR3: CASSQVDRGGNTIYF. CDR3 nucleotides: TGCGCCAGCAGCCAAGTTGACAGGGGTGGAAACACCATATATTTT.

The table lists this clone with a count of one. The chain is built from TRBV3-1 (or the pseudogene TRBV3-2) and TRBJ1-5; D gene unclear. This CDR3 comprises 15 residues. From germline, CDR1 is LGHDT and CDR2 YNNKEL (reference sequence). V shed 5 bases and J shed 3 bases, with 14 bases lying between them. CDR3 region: CASSGNREINQPQHF. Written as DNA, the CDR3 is TGTGCCAGCAGCGGCAATAGGGAGATCAATCAGCCCCAGCATTTT.

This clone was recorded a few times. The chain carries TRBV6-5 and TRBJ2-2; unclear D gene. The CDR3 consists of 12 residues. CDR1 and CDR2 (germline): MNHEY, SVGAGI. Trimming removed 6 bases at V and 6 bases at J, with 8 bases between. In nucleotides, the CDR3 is TGTGCCAGCAGGAGGTCACCCGGGGAGCTGTTTTTT. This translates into CASRRSPGELFF.

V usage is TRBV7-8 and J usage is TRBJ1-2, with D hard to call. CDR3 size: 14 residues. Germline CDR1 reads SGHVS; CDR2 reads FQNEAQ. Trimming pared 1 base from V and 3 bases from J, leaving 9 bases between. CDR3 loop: CASSLGGNHYGYTF. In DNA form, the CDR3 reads TGTGCCAGCAGCTTAGGAGGGAATCACTATGGCTACACCTTC.

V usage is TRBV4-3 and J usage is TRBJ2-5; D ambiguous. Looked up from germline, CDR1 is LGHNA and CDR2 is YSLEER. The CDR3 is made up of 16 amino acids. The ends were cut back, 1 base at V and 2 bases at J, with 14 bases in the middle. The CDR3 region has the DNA TGCGCCAGCAGCCAAGGGCCGCCTGGCAGGCAAGAGACCCAGTACTTC. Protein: CASSQGPPGRQETQYF.

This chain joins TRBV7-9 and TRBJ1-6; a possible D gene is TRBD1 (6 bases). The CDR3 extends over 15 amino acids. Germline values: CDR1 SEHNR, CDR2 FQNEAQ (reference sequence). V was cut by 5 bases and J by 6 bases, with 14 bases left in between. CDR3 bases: TGTGCCAGCAGCGAACGAGGACAGACTAATTCACCCCTCCACTTT. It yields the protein CASSERGQTNSPLHF.